Listed below are T cell receptor beta chains from one sample, sequenced in a study of OX40 agonist ivuxolimab in advanced cancers. Measured with immunoSEQ multiplex PCR; TCRdb has only the in-frame clones, and not every one. The table records around 79,000 clones, roughly 86% of them present only once. The sample here was CD4+ or CD8+ T cells sorted from blood, taken in a trial of the OX40 agonist ivuxolimab. The receptors shown here come from an adult with an advanced solid tumor such as melanoma, head and neck, liver or kidney cancer. Each CDR3 is given with its conserved first and last residue. The order of the fields is V gene, J gene, CDR3 protein.

v_gene: TRBV5-5; j_gene: TRBJ2-2; CDR3aa: CASSTRVLGAGELFF
v_gene: TRBV6-5; j_gene: TRBJ2-1; CDR3aa: CASSYGTASYNEQFF
v_gene: TRBV25-1; j_gene: TRBJ1-5; CDR3aa: CATPPKQGGNQPQHF
v_gene: TRBV7-3; j_gene: TRBJ2-2; CDR3aa: CASSPQGGTSGELFF
v_gene: TRBV2; j_gene: TRBJ1-1; CDR3aa: CASSEQGNTEAFF
v_gene: TRBV10-1; j_gene: TRBJ2-7; CDR3aa: CASSPTSGRSYEQYF
v_gene: TRBV5-1; j_gene: TRBJ1-3; CDR3aa: CASSLPQGSGNTIYF
v_gene: TRBV25-1; j_gene: TRBJ1-2; CDR3aa: CASSKGQGGGYTF
v_gene: TRBV5-1; j_gene: TRBJ1-1; CDR3aa: CASSSQQGWVTEAFF
v_gene: TRBV7-3; j_gene: TRBJ2-1; CDR3aa: CASSSGRSARPYNEQFF
v_gene: TRBV5-1; j_gene: TRBJ1-4; CDR3aa: CASSPKTGGATNEKLFF
v_gene: TRBV4-1; j_gene: TRBJ1-5; CDR3aa: CASSQGQGTYQPQHF
v_gene: TRBV4-1; j_gene: TRBJ2-1; CDR3aa: CASSLSRGSDNEQFF
v_gene: TRBV9; j_gene: TRBJ1-5; CDR3aa: CASSVDGSNQPQHF
v_gene: TRBV11-1; j_gene: TRBJ1-4; CDR3aa: CASSLGRTWDEKLFF
v_gene: TRBV11-1; j_gene: TRBJ2-1; CDR3aa: CASTSLSGREQFF
v_gene: TRBV6-6; j_gene: TRBJ2-5; CDR3aa: CASQAGAGTQYF
v_gene: TRBV9; j_gene: TRBJ1-1; CDR3aa: CASSAKGANTEAFF
v_gene: TRBV6-1; j_gene: TRBJ1-2; CDR3aa: CASSPRGTRTSGYTF
v_gene: TRBV2; j_gene: TRBJ1-2; CDR3aa: CARRDRGQGGYTF
v_gene: TRBV27; j_gene: TRBJ2-5; CDR3aa: CASSPSGVREQETQYF
v_gene: TRBV5-5; j_gene: TRBJ2-7; CDR3aa: CASSPLEIKGAREQYF
v_gene: TRBV7-6; j_gene: TRBJ2-5; CDR3aa: CASSRGQQETQYF